The subject of this entry is one T cell receptor beta chain. What it binds is not known. Data came from immunoSEQ multiplex PCR; TCRdb stores just in-frame clones and leaves some out. The sample lists some 980,000 clones, approximately 80% occurring once. The data stem from a study of shared clonotypes between healthy human individuals. Across the study: Aged 18 to 49, the donors were two women and a few men.

The ends lost 4 bases at V and 6 bases at J; junction bases unmatched: 5. Germline loops: CDR1 MNHEY, CDR2 SVGAGI. This CDR3 region has 14 residues. Regarding the study as a whole: Some clonotypes were shared by all four sorted-subset donors, while others were not shared. The non-shared ones had lower generation probabilities than the shared ones.

All participating donors were Caucasian adults from Nashville, Tennessee. CD45RA-negative memory and CD45RA+ naive subsets were split from the CD4+ cells. The V gene is TRBV6-5, the J gene TRBJ2-7; the match to TRBD1 covers 11 bases. Source material: memory CD4+ T cells sorted from blood. Subset denoted: CD45RA-negative fraction. This TCR was recovered from a man aged 18 to 30 in good health. Here the CDR3 reads CASSFGQGASEQYF. The CDR3 region has the DNA TGTGCCAGCAGTTTTGGACAGGGGGCCTCCGAGCAGTACTTC.